Sequencing of this T cell receptor beta chain was carried out in a study of blood T cell repertoires in COVID-19. Study summary: The analysed material was cDNA or gDNA that came from T cells, B-cell-depleted T cells, or PBMCs.

Per the original methods: Nucleated cell number was recorded as an estimate derived from reference gene primer amplification. Clones were sequenced by immunoSEQ multiplex PCR, and TCRdb holds only the in-frame ones, with some missing. The DNA gave D and trimming, while V, J and clone size come from that table. Of roughly 300,000 clones listed, roughly 91% are singletons. The germline V and J ends were trimmed by 1 base and 3 bases, with 16 bases remaining between them. CDR3 length: 17 residues. Germline CDR1 and CDR2: MDHEN and SYDVKM. Sequencing input: peripheral blood. The sequence was obtained from a woman aged 25 to 39 with COVID-19, enrolled during active disease. The chain carries TRBV28 and TRBJ1-5; a weak D match, TRBD1 (5 bases). CDR3 in DNA: TGTGCCAGCAGTTTATATCAGGGAAGGAACCCCAATCAGCCCCAGCATTTT. Encoded protein: CASSLYQGRNPNQPQHF.